This T cell receptor beta chain is drawn from a study of blood T cell repertoires in COVID-19. This clone was seen only once. Assay: immunoSEQ multiplex PCR; the TCRdb copy retains only in-frame clones and omits some. This sample has 400,000 to 450,000 clones, with more than 70% found just once. Seattle enrolled patients during active infection and tracked them longitudinally. V lost 6 bases and J 9 bases, leaving 15 bases between the germline ends. Germline loops: CDR1 SNHLY, CDR2 FYNNEI. This CDR3 is built from 14 residues. V usage is TRBV2 and J usage is TRBJ1-6, with D possibly being TRBD1 (5 bases). Source material: peripheral blood. The receptor's source is a woman aged 45-65 years with COVID-19, enrolled during active disease. The CDR3 DNA is TGTGCCAGCAGGGGTCAGGGAGGAGGTTCACCCCTCCACTTT. Its translation is CASRGQGGGSPLHF.